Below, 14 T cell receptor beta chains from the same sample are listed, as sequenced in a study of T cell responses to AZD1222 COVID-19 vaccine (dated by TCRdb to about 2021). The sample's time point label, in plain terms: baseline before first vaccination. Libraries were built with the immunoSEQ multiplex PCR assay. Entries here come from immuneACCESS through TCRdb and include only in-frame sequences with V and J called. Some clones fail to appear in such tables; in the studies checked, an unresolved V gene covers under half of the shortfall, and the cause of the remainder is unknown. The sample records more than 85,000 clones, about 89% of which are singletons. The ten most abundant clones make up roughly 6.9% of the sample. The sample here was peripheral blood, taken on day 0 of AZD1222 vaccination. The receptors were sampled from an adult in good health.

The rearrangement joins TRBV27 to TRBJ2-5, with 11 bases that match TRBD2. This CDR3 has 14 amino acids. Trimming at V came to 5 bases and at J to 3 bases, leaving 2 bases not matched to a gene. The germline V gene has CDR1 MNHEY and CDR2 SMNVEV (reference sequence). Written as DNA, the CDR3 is TGTGCCAGCAGTACACTAGCGGGAGAAGAGACCCAGTACTTC. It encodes CASSTLAGEETQYF.

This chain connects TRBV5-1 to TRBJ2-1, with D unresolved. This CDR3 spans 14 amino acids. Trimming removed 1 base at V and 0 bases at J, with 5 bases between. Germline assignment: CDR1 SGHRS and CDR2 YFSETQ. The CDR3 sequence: CASSLFNSYNEQFF. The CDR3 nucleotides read TGCGCCAGCAGCTTGTTTAACTCCTACAATGAGCAGTTCTTC.

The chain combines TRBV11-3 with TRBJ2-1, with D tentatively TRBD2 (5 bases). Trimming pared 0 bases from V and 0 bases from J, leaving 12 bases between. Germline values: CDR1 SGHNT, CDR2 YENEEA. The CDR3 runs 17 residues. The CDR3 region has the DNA TGTGCCAGCAGCTTAGATCGGTTGGGGAGCTCCTACAATGAGCAGTTCTTC. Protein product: CASSLDRLGSSYNEQFF. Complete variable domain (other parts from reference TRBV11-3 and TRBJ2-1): EAGVVQSPRYKIIEKKQPVAFWCNPISGHNTLYWYLQNLGQGPELLIRYENEEAVDDSQLPKDRFSAERLKGVDSTLKIQPAELGDSAVYLCASSLDRLGSSYNEQFFGPGTRLTVL.

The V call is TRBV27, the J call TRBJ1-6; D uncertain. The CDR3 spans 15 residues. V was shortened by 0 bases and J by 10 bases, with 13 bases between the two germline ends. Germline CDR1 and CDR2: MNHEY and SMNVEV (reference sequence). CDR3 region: CASSLSPHRGSPLHF. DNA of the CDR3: TGTGCCAGCAGTTTATCTCCACACCGAGGGTCACCCCTCCACTTT.

The CDR3 coding sequence is TGTGCCAGCAGTGGGGGCCCGGCTGAGCAGTTCTTC. Translation gives CASSGGPAEQFF. The J gene is TRBJ2-1, the V gene TRBV12-3 or TRBV12-4, with D possibly matching TRBD1 (6 bases). The V gene lost 5 bases and the J gene lost 9 bases, with 11 bases spanning the gap. This CDR3 is 12 amino acids long.

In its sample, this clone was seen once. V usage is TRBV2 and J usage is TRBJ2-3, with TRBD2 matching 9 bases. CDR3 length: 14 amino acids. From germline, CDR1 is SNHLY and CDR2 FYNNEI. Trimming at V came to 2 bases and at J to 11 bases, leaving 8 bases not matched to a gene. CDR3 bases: TGTGCCAGCAGTGAACGGCTAGCGGGAACAATGCAGTATTTT. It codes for CASSERLAGTMQYF.

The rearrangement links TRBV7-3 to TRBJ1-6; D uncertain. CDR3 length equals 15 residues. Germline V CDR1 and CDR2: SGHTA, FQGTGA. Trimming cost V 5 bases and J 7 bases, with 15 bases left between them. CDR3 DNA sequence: TGTGCCAGCAGCGCGTACGTCCAGGAGAATTCACCCCTCCACTTT. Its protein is CASSAYVQENSPLHF.

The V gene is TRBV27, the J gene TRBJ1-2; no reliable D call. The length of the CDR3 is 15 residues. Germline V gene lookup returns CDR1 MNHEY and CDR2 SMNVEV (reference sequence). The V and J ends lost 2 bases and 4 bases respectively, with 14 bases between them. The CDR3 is CASSLSPIRPYGYTF. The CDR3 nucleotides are TGTGCCAGCAGTTTAAGCCCCATACGGCCCTATGGCTACACCTTC.

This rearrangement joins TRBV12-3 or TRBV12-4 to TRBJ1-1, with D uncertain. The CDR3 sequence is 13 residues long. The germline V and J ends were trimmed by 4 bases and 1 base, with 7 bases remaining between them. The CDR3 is CASSSHENTEAFF. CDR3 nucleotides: TGTGCCAGCAGTTCACATGAGAACACTGAAGCTTTCTTT.

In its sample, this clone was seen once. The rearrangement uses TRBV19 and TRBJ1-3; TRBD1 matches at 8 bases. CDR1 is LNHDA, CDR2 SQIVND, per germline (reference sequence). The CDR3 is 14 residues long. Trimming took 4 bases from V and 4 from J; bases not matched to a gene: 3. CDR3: CASSTGGAGNTIYF. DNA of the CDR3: TGTGCCAGTAGTACAGGGGGCGCCGGAAACACCATATATTTT.

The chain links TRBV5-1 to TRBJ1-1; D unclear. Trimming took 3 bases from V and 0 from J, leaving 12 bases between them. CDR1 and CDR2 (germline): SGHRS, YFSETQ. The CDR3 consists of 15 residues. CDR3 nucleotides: TGCGCCAGCAGCTGGAGTGGCAGCATGAACACTGAAGCTTTCTTT. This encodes CASSWSGSMNTEAFF.

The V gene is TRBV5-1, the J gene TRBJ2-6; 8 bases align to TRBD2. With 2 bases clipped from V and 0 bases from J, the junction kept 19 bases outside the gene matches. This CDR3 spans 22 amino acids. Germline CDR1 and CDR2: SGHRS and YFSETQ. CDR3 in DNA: TGCGCCAGCAGCTTTAATCCAACCTCTGGGCTAGCGGGTTTCTCTGGGGCCAACGTCCTGACTTTC. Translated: CASSFNPTSGLAGFSGANVLTF.

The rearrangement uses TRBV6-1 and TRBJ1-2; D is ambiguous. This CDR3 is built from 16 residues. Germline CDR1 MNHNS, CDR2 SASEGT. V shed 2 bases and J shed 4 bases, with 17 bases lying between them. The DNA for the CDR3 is TGTGCCAGCAGTGAAAACCAGGACCTGGAACTCTATGGCTACACCTTC. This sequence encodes CASSENQDLELYGYTF.

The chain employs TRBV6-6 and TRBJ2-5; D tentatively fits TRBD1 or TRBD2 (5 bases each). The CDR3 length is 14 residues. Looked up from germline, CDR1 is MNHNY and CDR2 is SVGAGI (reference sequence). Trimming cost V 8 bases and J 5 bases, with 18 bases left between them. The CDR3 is CASSTGTTAETQYF. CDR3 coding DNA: TGTGCCAGCTCCACCGGGACCACGGCGGAGACCCAGTACTTC.